This T cell receptor (beta chain) is from a study of blood T cell repertoires in COVID-19. In the study overall: Donors in the United States, Italy and Spain gave samples during acute or convalescent COVID-19. From T cells, B-cell-depleted T cells, or PBMCs came the material, which was cDNA or gDNA.

This table comes from immunoSEQ multiplex PCR, and its TCRdb copy is limited to in-frame clones, with some not included. Of around 78,000 clones in the sample, over 75% were seen once. Looked up from germline, CDR1 is SNHLY and CDR2 is FYNNEI. V dropped 7 bases and J dropped 2 bases, with 5 bases sitting between them. The CDR3 is 11 residues long. The source of this sequence is a human donor in a cohort sampled during active COVID-19. The chain combines TRBV2 with TRBJ2-5; no firm D call. Sequenced material: peripheral blood. The DNA of the CDR3 is TGTGCCAGCAAAATACAAGAGACCCAGTACTTC. Protein sequence: CASKIQETQYF.